The rows below give T cell receptor beta chains drawn from one sample of a study of shared clonotypes between healthy human individuals. The table came from immunoSEQ multiplex PCR; TCRdb's copy has only in-frame clones and leaves some out. The sample has about 2.4 million clones, 90% to 95% seen once. Material: naive CD4+ T cells sorted from blood. The origin of the receptors is a man in his late teens or twenties in good health. Both conserved end residues are part of each CDR3. The D gene is left open where the match is weak. Clone size appears in some rows only: once, few, many, or a class for an expanded clone.

V gene,D gene,clone size,J gene,CDR3 protein,CDR3 DNA
TRBV11-2,TRBD2,.,TRBJ2-1,CASSSRGGGIDEQFF,TGTGCCAGCAGCTCCCGCGGGGGAGGGATCGATGAGCAGTTCTTC
TRBV27,TRBD1,.,TRBJ1-6,CASRTGVQNSPLHF,TGTGCCAGCAGGACAGGGGTACAGAATTCACCCCTCCACTTT
TRBV7-2,TRBD2,once,TRBJ2-7,CASSLGGSRRVIEQYF,TGTGCCAGCAGCTTAGGCGGGAGTCGGAGAGTTATCGAGCAGTACTTC
TRBV29-1,TRBD2,.,TRBJ2-7,CSARLAGVYEQYF,TGCAGCGCCCGACTAGCGGGAGTTTACGAGCAGTACTTC
TRBV27,TRBD2,.,TRBJ2-3,CASLSLGGSTDTQYF,TGTGCCAGTTTGTCGTTGGGGGGGTCCACAGATACGCAGTATTTT
TRBV30,.,.,TRBJ1-1,CAWSLRISGRGTEAFF,TGTGCCTGGAGCCTCAGAATATCGGGAAGAGGCACTGAAGCTTTCTTT
TRBV28,.,.,TRBJ1-5,CASSAPRSNQPQHF,TGTGCCAGCAGTGCCCCAAGGAGCAATCAGCCCCAGCATTTT
TRBV7-2,.,.,TRBJ2-7,CASSLGQRRAYEQYF,TGTGCCAGCAGCTTAGGTCAACGCAGGGCCTACGAGCAGTACTTC
TRBV7-7,TRBD2,.,TRBJ2-2,CASSPRLAGNTGELFF,TGTGCTAGCAGCCCTCGACTAGCGGGGAACACCGGGGAGCTGTTTTTT
TRBV28,TRBD1,.,TRBJ2-7,CASSPTGGTSYEQYF,TGTGCCAGCAGTCCTACAGGGGGAACCTCCTACGAGCAGTACTTC
TRBV28,.,.,TRBJ2-7,CASRGGTYEQYF,TGTGCCAGCAGAGGAGGCACCTACGAGCAGTACTTC
TRBV30,TRBD2,.,TRBJ2-1,CACGGEQFF,TGCGCCTGCGGGGGTGAGCAGTTCTTC
TRBV2,TRBD2,.,TRBJ2-2,CASSPGLARGNTGELFF,TGTGCCAGCAGTCCCGGACTAGCTAGGGGGAACACCGGGGAGCTGTTTTTT
TRBV6-5,TRBD1,.,TRBJ1-4,CACRGQSNEKLFF,TGTGCCTGCCGGGGACAGAGTAATGAAAAACTGTTTTTT
TRBV27,.,.,TRBJ2-1,CASTLGGGPFYNEQFF,TGTGCCAGCACCTTGGGAGGGGGCCCCTTTTACAATGAGCAGTTCTTC
TRBV6-5,.,.,TRBJ2-7,CASSRAGEQYF,TGTGCCAGCAGTAGGGCAGGCGAGCAGTACTTC
TRBV7-8,TRBD1,.,TRBJ1-5,CASSLGTGKGWQPQHF,TGTGCCAGCAGCTTAGGGACAGGGAAGGGGTGGCAGCCCCAGCATTTT
TRBV27,.,.,TRBJ1-1,CASSLTSDTEAFF,TGTGCCAGCAGCCTGACCTCGGACACTGAAGCTTTCTTT
TRBV4-3,.,once,TRBJ1-4,CASSLGAGGTNEKLFF,TGCGCCAGCAGCCTCGGGGCGGGGGGAACTAATGAAAAACTGTTTTTT
TRBV10-3,.,.,TRBJ1-3,CAVAGGGLSGNTIYF,TGTGCCGTCGCCGGCGGGGGCCTCTCTGGAAACACCATATATTTT
TRBV4-3,.,.,TRBJ2-7,CASSQEPGGSSYEQYF,TGCGCCAGCAGCCAAGAACCGGGCGGCAGCTCCTACGAGCAGTACTTC
TRBV5-6,.,.,TRBJ2-3,CASNLRTDTQYF,TGTGCCAGCAACCTTCGCACAGATACGCAGTATTTT
TRBV19,.,.,TRBJ1-1,CASSSDRNTEAFF,TGTGCCAGTAGTAGCGACAGGAACACTGAAGCTTTCTTT
TRBV5-1,TRBD2,once,TRBJ2-3,CASSLNSGGIGDTQYF,TGCGCCAGCAGCTTGAATAGCGGGGGGATAGGAGATACGCAGTATTTT
TRBV5-6,TRBD1,.,TRBJ1-2,CASSLAGGQGTNYGYTF,TGTGCCAGCAGCTTGGCGGGGGGACAGGGCACTAACTATGGCTACACCTTC
TRBV7-9,TRBD1,.,TRBJ2-5,CASSLEGTGVETQYF,TGTGCCAGCAGCTTAGAGGGGACAGGGGTTGAGACCCAGTACTTC
TRBV6-6,TRBD1,once,TRBJ2-1,CASSKTGGHNEQFF,TGTGCCAGCAGCAAGACAGGGGGACACAATGAGCAGTTCTTC
TRBV29-1,TRBD2,.,TRBJ2-7,CSVGTSGSYEQYF,TGCAGCGTTGGTACTAGCGGGAGCTACGAGCAGTACTTC
TRBV23-1,.,.,TRBJ1-2,CASSQRPQADYGYTF,TGCGCCAGCAGTCAACGACCCCAAGCAGACTATGGCTACACCTTC
TRBV6-1,.,.,TRBJ2-7,CASSEIGGASSEQYF,TGTGCCAGCAGTGAAATTGGAGGGGCGTCCTCCGAGCAGTACTTC
TRBV7-2,.,.,TRBJ1-3,CASSLGPTGNTIYF,TGTGCCAGCAGCTTAGGTCCCACTGGAAACACCATATATTTT
TRBV6-1,.,.,TRBJ1-1,CASRDLMNTEAFF,TGTGCCAGCAGGGACCTGATGAACACTGAAGCTTTCTTT
TRBV18,.,.,TRBJ2-5,CASSRQFQETQYF,TGTGCCAGCTCGCGACAGTTCCAAGAGACCCAGTACTTC
TRBV5-6,TRBD1,.,TRBJ2-7,CASSFRGPSYEQYF,TGTGCCAGCAGCTTCAGGGGGCCCTCATACGAGCAGTACTTC